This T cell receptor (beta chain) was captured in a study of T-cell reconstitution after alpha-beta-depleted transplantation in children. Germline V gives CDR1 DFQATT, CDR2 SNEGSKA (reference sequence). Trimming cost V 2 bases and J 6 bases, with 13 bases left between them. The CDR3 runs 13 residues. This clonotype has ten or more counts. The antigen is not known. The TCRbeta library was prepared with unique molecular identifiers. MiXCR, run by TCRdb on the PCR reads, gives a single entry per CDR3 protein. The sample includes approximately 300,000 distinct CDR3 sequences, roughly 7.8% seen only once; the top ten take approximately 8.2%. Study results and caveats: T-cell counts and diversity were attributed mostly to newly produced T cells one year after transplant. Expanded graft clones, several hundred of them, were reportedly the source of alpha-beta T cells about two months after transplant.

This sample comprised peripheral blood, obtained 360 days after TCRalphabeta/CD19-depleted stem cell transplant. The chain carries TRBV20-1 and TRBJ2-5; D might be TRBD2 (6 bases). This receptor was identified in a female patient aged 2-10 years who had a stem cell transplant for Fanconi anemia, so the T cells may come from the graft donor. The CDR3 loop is CSARWVAVKTQYF. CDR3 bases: TGCAGTGCTAGATGGGTAGCGGTAAAGACCCAGTACTTC.